Presented here are 28 T cell receptor beta chains from one specimen sequenced in a study of blood T cell repertoires in COVID-19. Sequencing used immunoSEQ multiplex PCR; TCRdb keeps in-frame clones, though not all of them. The sample contains 150,000 to 200,000 clones, roughly three quarters of which appear only once. Input material: PBMCs or T cells enriched from blood (not recorded which). These receptors were obtained from a woman between 45 and 60 years old with acute COVID-19.

The V and J genes are TRBV9 and TRBJ1-1; D unresolved. The CDR3 runs 14 residues. CDR1 is SGDLS and CDR2 is YYNGEE in the germline V gene. Trimming pared 2 bases from V and 0 bases from J, leaving 8 bases between. The CDR3 DNA follows: TGTGCCAGCAGCGTGGGAGTAATGAACACTGAAGCTTTCTTT. Translation gives CASSVGVMNTEAFF.

The V and J genes are TRBV7-2 and TRBJ2-7; TRBD2 matches 9 bases. CDR1 SGHTA and CDR2 FQGNSA come from the germline V gene. The trim removed 2 bases at V and 0 bases at J, leaving 8 bases unmatched. The CDR3 consists of 17 residues. The CDR3 here is CASSLSGAGGSSYEQYV. CDR3 coding DNA: TGTGCCAGCAGCTTATCTGGTGCGGGGGGGAGCTCCTACGAGCAGTACGTC.

The rearrangement joins TRBV9 to TRBJ2-2, with 9 nucleotides matching TRBD2. The CDR3 sequence is 16 residues long. Germline CDR1 SGDLS, CDR2 YYNGEE. V lost 2 bases, J lost 0 bases, and 2 bases stayed unmatched. The DNA of the CDR3 is TGTGCCAGCAGCGTCCTAGCGGGGTCGAACACCGGGGAGCTGTTTTTT. Translation gives CASSVLAGSNTGELFF. The full variable domain, in which reference TRBV9 and TRBJ2-2 provide the parts outside the CDR3, is DSGVTQTPKHLITATGQRVTLRCSPRSGDLSVYWYQQSLDQGLQFLIQYYNGEERAKGNILERFSAQQFPDLHSELNLSSLELGDSALYFCASSVLAGSNTGELFFGEGSRLTVL.

The J gene is TRBJ2-5, the V gene TRBV18, with D hard to call. CDR1 is KGHSH, CDR2 LQKENI, per germline. The CDR3 extends over 13 amino acids. The V and J ends lost 4 bases and 3 bases respectively, with 9 bases between them. The CDR3 spells CASSLTEKETQYF. CDR3 coding DNA: TGTGCCAGCTCACTTACAGAAAAAGAGACCCAGTACTTC.

This clone came up a few times. CDR3: CASSGGQLNQPQHF. CDR3 DNA sequence: TGTGCCAGCAGTGGGGGACAGCTCAATCAGCCCCAGCATTTT. The rearrangement links TRBV28 to TRBJ1-5; 7 bases line up with TRBD1. Germline V gene lookup returns CDR1 MDHEN and CDR2 SYDVKM. Germline trimming cut 5 bases from V and 3 bases from J; bases unmatched to any gene: 4. The CDR3 consists of 14 residues.

The genes are TRBV4-1 and TRBJ2-3; 9 bases are a match to TRBD2. This CDR3 has 16 amino acids. V trimming: 0 bases; J trimming: 3 bases; junction bases outside the gene matches: 4. Germline V gene lookup returns CDR1 MGHRA and CDR2 YSYEKL. CDR3 protein: CASSQETRGGTDTQYF. The CDR3 DNA sequence: TGCGCCAGCAGCCAAGAAACGCGGGGGGGGACAGATACGCAGTATTTT.

This clone occurred once. This chain links TRBV29-1 with TRBJ1-1; 7 nucleotides line up with TRBD1. CDR1 SQVTM and CDR2 ANQGSEA come from the germline V gene. This CDR3 spans 14 amino acids. V lost 4 bases to trimming and J lost 4 bases; unmatched junction nucleotides: 9. As DNA, the CDR3 is TGCAGCGTTGTTGCAGGGGGAAGGAGCACTGAAGCTTTCTTT. Amino acids: CSVVAGGRSTEAFF.

The chain joins TRBV14 to TRBJ1-4; D is uncertain. Germline V lookup: CDR1 SGHDN, CDR2 FVKESK. The CDR3 covers 16 residues. The V gene lost 3 bases and the J gene lost 6 bases, with 17 bases spanning the gap. DNA of the CDR3: TGTGCCAGCAGCCAGATAGATGACACGCGGGATGAAAAACTGTTTTTT. It encodes CASSQIDDTRDEKLFF.

The chain joins TRBV2 to TRBJ1-2; possible D gene TRBD1, 5 bases. The germline V gene has CDR1 SNHLY and CDR2 FYNNEI. Trimming left V 4 bases short and J 4 bases short, with 13 bases between. The CDR3 has 14 amino acids. The DNA of the CDR3 is TGTGCCAGCAGTGCACAGGCAGGAGCCTATGGCTACACCTTC. It is translated as CASSAQAGAYGYTF.

The chain carries TRBV7-2 and TRBJ1-6; perhaps TRBD1 as D (5 bases). The germline V gene encodes CDR1 SGHTA and CDR2 FQGNSA. The CDR3 runs 17 residues. Trimming took 5 bases from V and 1 from J, leaving 15 bases between them. CDR3 amino acids: CASSPRGPRSYNSPLHF. Written as DNA, the CDR3 is TGTGCCAGCAGCCCGCGGGGCCCTAGGTCCTATAATTCACCCCTCCACTTT.

This clone occurred a few times. The rearrangement joins TRBV30 to TRBJ1-1; D call uncertain. This CDR3 is 13 amino acids long. Between the trimmed V and J ends, which lost 0 bases and 8 bases, there was a span of 13 bases. Germline V lookup: CDR1 GTSNPN, CDR2 SVGIG (reference sequence). CDR3 sequence (DNA): TGTGCCTGGAGTGTTCTGGGTGGGCAGGAAGCTTTCTTT. Amino acid sequence: CAWSVLGGQEAFF.

The genes are TRBV5-6 and TRBJ2-1; D perhaps matches TRBD2 (6 bases). Germline V gene sequence: CDR1 SGHDT, CDR2 YYEEEE. CDR3 length: 14 amino acids. Trimming cost V 4 bases and J 8 bases, with 16 bases left between them. The CDR3 nucleotides read TGTGCCAGCAGCCCGGCGGGGACCCCCTATGAGCAGTTCTTC. This codes for CASSPAGTPYEQFF.

This clone was recorded a few times. This sequence joins TRBV28 and TRBJ1-6, with a weak D call TRBD1 (5 bases). Germline V CDR1 and CDR2: MDHEN, SYDVKM. The V end lost 7 bases, the J end lost 5 bases, and 12 bases lay between the germline ends. This CDR3 has 14 residues. CDR3 nucleotide sequence: TGTGCCAGCACAAAGGGGTTGGATAATTCACCCCTCCACTTT. Protein product: CASTKGLDNSPLHF.

The chain employs TRBV11-2 and TRBJ1-2; weak D call: TRBD1 (6 bases). Germline CDR1 reads SGHAT; CDR2 reads FQNNGV. Trimming removed 1 base from V and 7 bases from J, with 7 bases in between. The CDR3 has 12 amino acids. CDR3 sequence reads: CASSLVRGGYTF. The CDR3 DNA is TGTGCCAGCAGCTTAGTCAGGGGTGGCTACACCTTC.

The chain combines TRBV10-1 with TRBJ2-2; D perhaps matches TRBD1 (5 bases). CDR1 is WNHNN, CDR2 SYGVQD, per germline (reference sequence). V lost 1 base to trimming and J lost 6 bases, with 9 bases between them. This CDR3 is 14 amino acids long. Written as DNA, the CDR3 is TGCGCCAGCAGTGAGTGGGGCCAGTCCGGGGAGCTGTTTTTT. This translates into CASSEWGQSGELFF.

The genes are TRBV29-1 and TRBJ1-1; D is perhaps TRBD1 (6 bases). Trimming stripped 7 bases from V and 0 bases from J, with 9 bases between. The germline V gene has CDR1 SQVTM and CDR2 ANQGSEA. The CDR3 runs 12 residues. CDR3 in DNA: TGCAGCGGGACAGTCCTGAACACTGAAGCTTTCTTT. Residues: CSGTVLNTEAFF.

The chain uses TRBV3-1 (or the pseudogene TRBV3-2) and TRBJ1-4; D gene unclear. The ends were cut back, 1 base at V and 0 bases at J, with 9 bases in the middle. The CDR3 runs 16 residues. CDR1 is LGHDT and CDR2 is YNNKEL in the germline V gene (reference sequence). The CDR3 sequence is CASSQVRVATNEKLFF. The CDR3 bases are TGTGCCAGCAGCCAAGTCCGGGTGGCAACTAATGAAAAACTGTTTTTT.

The chain employs TRBV3-1 (or the pseudogene TRBV3-2) and TRBJ2-3; 13 bases are shared with TRBD2. V dropped 3 bases and J dropped 0; count of bases not matched to a gene: 3. In germline, CDR1 is LGHDT, CDR2 YNNKEL (reference sequence). The CDR3 consists of 17 residues. CDR3 loop: CASSQWTSGGSTDTQYF. DNA for the CDR3: TGTGCCAGCAGCCAGTGGACTAGCGGGGGTAGCACAGATACGCAGTATTTT.

As DNA, the CDR3 is TGTGCCAGTAGAAACCGGGGACAAAGCCCCTATAATTCACCCCTCCACTTT. It yields the protein CASRNRGQSPYNSPLHF. The chain recombines TRBV19 with TRBJ1-6, with TRBD1 as a possible D gene (6 bases). This CDR3 region has 17 residues. V was trimmed by 6 bases and J by 2 bases, leaving 17 bases between them. CDR1 is LNHDA and CDR2 is SQIVND in the germline V gene (reference sequence).

V and J are TRBV5-1 and TRBJ2-2, with TRBD2 as a possible D gene (7 bases). The CDR3 totals 15 residues. Germline lookup yields CDR1 SGHRS and CDR2 YFSETQ. The V and J ends lost 2 bases and 3 bases respectively, with 11 bases between them. CDR3 in amino acids: CASSFAGADTGELFF. CDR3 in DNA: TGCGCCAGCAGCTTCGCGGGGGCGGACACCGGGGAGCTGTTTTTT.

The J gene is TRBJ2-3, the V gene TRBV24-1; possibly TRBD2 for D (5 bases). This CDR3 spans 13 amino acids. V dropped 9 bases and J dropped 2 bases, with 11 bases sitting between them. Germline V lookup: CDR1 KGHDR, CDR2 SFDVKD. This CDR3 reads CATLGVNTDTQYF. The CDR3 coding sequence is TGTGCCACCTTGGGAGTTAACACAGATACGCAGTATTTT.

This clone was observed a few times. V and J are TRBV5-6 and TRBJ2-2; D is uncertain. Between the trimmed V and J ends, which lost 4 bases and 4 bases, there was a span of 8 bases. The CDR3 covers 13 residues. Germline loops: CDR1 SGHDT, CDR2 YYEEEE. The CDR3 DNA reads TGTGCCAGCAGCCGTTACGGCACCGGGGAGCTGTTTTTT. This gives the protein CASSRYGTGELFF.

The chain recombines TRBV14 with TRBJ1-2; D unresolved. CDR1 and CDR2 (germline): SGHDN, FVKESK. This CDR3 region has 19 residues. Deletions cut 1 base from V and 4 bases from J, with 25 bases between. Here the CDR3 DNA reads TGTGCCAGCAGCCAAGGCGCCCCTCTATATTCGTCGCTTGGCTATGGCTACACCTTC. Its protein product is CASSQGAPLYSSLGYGYTF. Looking up the rest from reference TRBV14 and TRBJ1-2 gives the full variable domain: EAGVTQFPSHSVIEKGQTVTLRCDPISGHDNLYWYRRVMGKEIKFLLHFVKESKQDESGMPNNRFLAERTGGTYSTLKVQPAELEDSGVYFCASSQGAPLYSSLGYGYTFGSGTRLTVV.

The chain links TRBV28 to TRBJ1-2; 7 positions agree with TRBD1. Trimming cost V 7 bases and J 5 bases; bases outside gene matches: 13. Germline loops: CDR1 MDHEN, CDR2 SYDVKM. This CDR3 contains 15 residues. CDR3 in DNA: TGTGCCAGCAACCCGGGACAGAGGCCTCGGTATGGCTACACCTTC. Protein product: CASNPGQRPRYGYTF.

The genes are TRBV18 and TRBJ2-5; D possibly corresponds to TRBD1 (6 bases). V was shortened by 1 base and J by 4 bases, with 10 bases between the two germline ends. The CDR3 has 14 amino acids. Germline CDR1 KGHSH, CDR2 LQKENI. The CDR3 loop is CASSPRQGRETQYF. CDR3 in DNA: TGTGCCAGCTCACCACGTCAGGGGCGAGAGACCCAGTACTTC.

The chain employs TRBV28 and TRBJ2-5; 9 bases agree with TRBD2. Germline CDR1 is MDHEN and CDR2 is SYDVKM. This CDR3 comprises 16 residues. V gave up 4 bases and J gave up 4 bases; unmatched junction bases: 10. The CDR3 DNA is TGTGCCAGCAGTTCACCGGGCGGGGGGGATCCAGAGACCCAGTACTTC. This translates into CASSSPGGGDPETQYF.

The V gene is TRBV7-9, the J gene TRBJ1-2; D unclear. Between the trimmed V and J ends, which lost 5 bases and 4 bases, there was a span of 11 bases. The CDR3 covers 13 residues. Germline CDR1 is SEHNR and CDR2 is FQNEAQ (reference sequence). DNA for the CDR3: TGTGCCAGCAGCCCAGACCCGGGCTATGGCTACACCTTC. Its translation is CASSPDPGYGYTF.

This rearrangement joins TRBV5-4 to TRBJ2-3; the match to TRBD1 covers 8 bases. Trimming at V came to 0 bases and at J to 7 bases, leaving 7 bases not matched to a gene. The CDR3 spans 15 residues. CDR1 is SGHNT, CDR2 YYREEE, per germline (reference sequence). The CDR3 is CASSLVGTGSHTQYF. The DNA of the CDR3 is TGTGCCAGCAGCTTGGTGGGGACAGGAAGTCATACGCAGTATTTT.